This T cell receptor (beta chain) was recovered during a study of blood T cell repertoires in COVID-19. Study-level background: Acute-phase and convalescent COVID-19 samples originated in the United States, Italy and Spain. T cells, B-cell-depleted T cells, or PBMCs provided the cDNA or gDNA that served as material.

Per the original data handling: How many nucleated cells were present was estimated from reference gene primer amplification. Some clones are missing from TCRdb's copy, which holds only in-frame ones; the method was immunoSEQ multiplex PCR. The DNA gave D and trimming, while V, J and clone size come from that table. The sample contains 110,000 to 150,000 clones, over 70% of which appear only once. Trimming stripped 0 bases from V and 4 bases from J, with 8 bases between. Germline CDR1 reads SGHDT; CDR2 reads YYEEEE. The CDR3 sequence is 14 residues long. J is TRBJ1-3 and V is TRBV5-6; no reliable D call. The sample consisted of peripheral blood. The receptor was isolated from a man in his sixties or seventies who had recovered from COVID-19. The DNA of the CDR3 is TGTGCCAGCAGCTTGGGAGTAGCCGGAAACACCATATATTTT. It encodes CASSLGVAGNTIYF.